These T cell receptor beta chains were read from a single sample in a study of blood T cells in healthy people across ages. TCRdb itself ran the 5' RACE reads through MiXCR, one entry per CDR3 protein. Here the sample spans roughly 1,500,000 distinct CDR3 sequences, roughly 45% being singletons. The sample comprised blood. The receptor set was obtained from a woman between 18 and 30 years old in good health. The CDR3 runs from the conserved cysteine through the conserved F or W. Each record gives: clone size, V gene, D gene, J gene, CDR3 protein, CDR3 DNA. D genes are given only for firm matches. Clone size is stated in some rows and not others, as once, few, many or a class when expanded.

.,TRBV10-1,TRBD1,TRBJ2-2,CASSKGQSTGELFF,TGCGCCAGCAGTAAGGGACAGAGCACCGGGGAGCTGTTTTTT
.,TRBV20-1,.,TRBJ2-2,CSAPGGGELFF,TGCAGTGCTCCGGGTGGCGGGGAGCTGTTTTTT
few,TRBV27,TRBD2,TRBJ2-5,CASRRAGGQVTQYF,TGTGCCAGCAGGAGAGCGGGAGGGCAAGTGACCCAGTACTTC
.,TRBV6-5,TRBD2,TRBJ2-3,CASSTSGGATDTQYF,TGTGCCAGCAGCACTAGCGGGGGGGCCACAGATACGCAGTATTTT
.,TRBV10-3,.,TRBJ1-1,CTISEKFLNSMNTEAFF,TGTACCATCAGTGAGAAATTTCTAAACAGCATGAACACTGAAGCTTTCTTT
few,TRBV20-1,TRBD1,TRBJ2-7,CSASLGTGPHEQYF,TGCAGTGCTAGTTTGGGGACAGGGCCCCACGAGCAGTACTTC
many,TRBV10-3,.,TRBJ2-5,CAISGSGAETQYF,TGTGCCATCAGTGGCTCGGGGGCGGAGACCCAGTACTTC
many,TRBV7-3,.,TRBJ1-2,CASSLTGLSGGYTF,TGTGCCAGCAGCTTAACGGGCCTTTCAGGGGGCTACACCTTC
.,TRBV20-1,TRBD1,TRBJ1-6,CSARPPGGNSYNSPLHF,TGCAGTGCTAGACCACCAGGGGGGAACTCCTATAATTCACCCCTCCACTTT
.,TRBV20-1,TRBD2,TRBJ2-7,CSARDPSGRSSYEQYF,TGCAGTGCTAGAGATCCTAGCGGTCGGTCCTCCTACGAGCAGTACTTC
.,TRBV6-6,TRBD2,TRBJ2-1,CASSYSGSGRGYNGQFF,TGTGCCAGCAGTTACTCGGGTAGCGGGAGGGGCTACAATGGGCAGTTCTTC
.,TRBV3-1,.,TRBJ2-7,CASSQVPWEQYF,TGTGCCAGCAGCCAAGTCCCGTGGGAGCAGTACTTC
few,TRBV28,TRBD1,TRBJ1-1,CASSLFWGQENTEAFF,TGTGCCAGCAGTTTATTTTGGGGACAGGAGAACACTGAAGCTTTCTTT
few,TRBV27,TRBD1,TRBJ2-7,CASKRQGLYEQYF,TGTGCCAGCAAGCGACAGGGCCTCTACGAGCAGTACTTC
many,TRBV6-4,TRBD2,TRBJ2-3,CASSDRPSGGADTQYF,TGTGCCAGCAGTGACCGGCCTAGCGGGGGTGCAGATACGCAGTATTTT
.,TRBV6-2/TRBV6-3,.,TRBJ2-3,CASRAVKSTDTQYF,TGTGCCAGCAGGGCCGTTAAGAGCACAGATACGCAGTATTTT
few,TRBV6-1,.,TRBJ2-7,CASSEAQGLGSYEQYF,TGTGCCAGCAGTGAAGCGCAGGGGTTAGGGTCCTACGAGCAGTACTTC
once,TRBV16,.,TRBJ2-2,CASSQARPGELFF,TGTGCCAGCAGCCAAGCTAGGCCCGGGGAGCTGTTTTTT
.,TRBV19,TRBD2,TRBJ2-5,CASSITSGQETQYF,TGTGCCAGTAGTATCACTAGCGGGCAAGAGACCCAGTACTTC
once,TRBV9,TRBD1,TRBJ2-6,CASSAGQGASGANVLTF,TGTGCCAGCAGCGCGGGACAGGGGGCATCTGGGGCCAACGTCCTGACTTTC
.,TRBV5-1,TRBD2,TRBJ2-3,CASSYASGPSTDTQYF,TGCGCCAGCAGCTATGCTAGCGGCCCTAGCACAGATACGCAGTATTTT
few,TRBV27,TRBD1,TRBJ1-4,CASREQGRVEKLFF,TGTGCCAGCAGGGAACAGGGGAGGGTTGAAAAACTGTTTTTT
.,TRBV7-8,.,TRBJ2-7,CASSLELAGEQYF,TGTGCCAGCAGCTTAGAGCTAGCCGGCGAGCAGTACTTC
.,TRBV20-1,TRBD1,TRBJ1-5,CSAREATGPSNQPQHF,TGCAGTGCTAGAGAGGCGACAGGGCCTAGCAATCAGCCCCAGCATTTT